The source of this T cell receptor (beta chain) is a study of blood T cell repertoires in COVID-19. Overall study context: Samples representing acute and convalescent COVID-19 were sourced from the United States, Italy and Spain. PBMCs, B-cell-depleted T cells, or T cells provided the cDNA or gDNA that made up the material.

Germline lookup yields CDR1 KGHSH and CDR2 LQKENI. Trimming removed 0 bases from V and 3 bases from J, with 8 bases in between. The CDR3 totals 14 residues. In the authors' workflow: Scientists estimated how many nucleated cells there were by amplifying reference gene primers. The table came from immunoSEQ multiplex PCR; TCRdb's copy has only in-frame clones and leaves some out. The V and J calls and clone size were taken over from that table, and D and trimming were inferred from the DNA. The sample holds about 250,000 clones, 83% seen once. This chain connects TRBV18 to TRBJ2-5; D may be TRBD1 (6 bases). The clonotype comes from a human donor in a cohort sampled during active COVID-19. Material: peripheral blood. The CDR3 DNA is TGTGCCAGCTCACCACCGTACAGGGAAGAGACCCAGTACTTC. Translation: CASSPPYREETQYF.